This is a list of T cell receptor beta chains from one sample in a study of T-cell memory formation after mild COVID-19. Using its own MiXCR run on the 5' RACE reads, TCRdb lists one record per CDR3 protein. The sample holds roughly 510,000 distinct CDR3 sequences, roughly 17% seen once. The sample consisted of PBMCs or a T cell subset sorted from them (not recorded which). Source of these receptors: an adult woman who had mild COVID-19 (a few samples of this study predate the infection). Cell type and time point are not known. Both conserved end residues are trimmed from each CDR3. The D gene is left open where the match is weak.

TRBV7-8,TRBJ1-1,NA,ASEPRAGGRGNTEAF
TRBV15,TRBJ2-7,TRBD2,ATSGGRAVGSYEQY
TRBV6-5,TRBJ1-2,NA,ASSRGRAYGYT
TRBV4-1,TRBJ2-3,TRBD2,ASSQVAGLAGGFMNTQY
TRBV24-1,TRBJ1-1,TRBD1,ATSDLATGIL
TRBV5-5,TRBJ2-2,NA,ASSPGPGSNTGELF
TRBV4-3,TRBJ2-2,TRBD2,ASSQEVAGGTGELF
TRBV27,TRBJ1-1,NA,ASSSFPGGNTEAF
TRBV4-2,TRBJ2-7,TRBD2,ASSPVGGDEQY
TRBV10-3,TRBJ1-4,NA,ATRERASNEKLF
TRBV7-9,TRBJ2-1,NA,ASFGGSGPDNEQF
TRBV20-1,TRBJ2-1,TRBD2,SARTSGDNEQF
TRBV20-1,TRBJ2-1,NA,SASFPVYNEQF
TRBV6-5,TRBJ2-2,TRBD1,ASSFDRGNTGELF
TRBV30,TRBJ1-1,TRBD1,AWRSRDRGILRMNTEAF
TRBV6-1,TRBJ2-1,TRBD2,ASSELAGGKNEQF
TRBV9,TRBJ2-7,NA,ASSASGKRYEQY
TRBV7-9,TRBJ2-2,TRBD2,ASSLASGGTNTGELF
TRBV5-1,TRBJ2-5,NA,ASSFLGTRPITKETQY
TRBV7-3,TRBJ1-5,NA,ASSPYLTGRLPQH
TRBV6-1,TRBJ2-1,NA,ASSTQLRGGPRVQF
TRBV5-1,TRBJ2-3,TRBD1,ASSARQGESDTQY
TRBV6-5,TRBJ2-7,TRBD1,ASSRARDRDYEQY
TRBV7-2,TRBJ2-1,NA,ASSLTGRSYNEQF
TRBV2,TRBJ2-5,TRBD1,ASSEFLGQGPAGQETQY
TRBV6-2/TRBV6-3,TRBJ2-7,NA,ASSYTRNEQY
TRBV6-2/TRBV6-3,TRBJ2-7,NA,ASSYPGWGEQY
TRBV24-1,TRBJ1-1,NA,ATSAWNTEAF